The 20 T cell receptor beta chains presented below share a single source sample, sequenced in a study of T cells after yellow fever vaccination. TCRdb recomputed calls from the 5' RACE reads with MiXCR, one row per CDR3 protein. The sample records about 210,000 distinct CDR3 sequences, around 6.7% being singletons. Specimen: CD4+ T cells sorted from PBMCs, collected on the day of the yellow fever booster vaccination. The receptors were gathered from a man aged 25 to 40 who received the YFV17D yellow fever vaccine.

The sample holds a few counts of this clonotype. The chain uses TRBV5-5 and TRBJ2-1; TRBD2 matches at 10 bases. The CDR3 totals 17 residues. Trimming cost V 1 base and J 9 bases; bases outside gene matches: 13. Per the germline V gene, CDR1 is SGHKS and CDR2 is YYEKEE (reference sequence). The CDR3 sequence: CASSLSPSGSSYAEQFF. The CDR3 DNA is TGTGCCAGCAGCTTGTCCCCTAGCGGGAGTTCGTATGCTGAGCAGTTCTTC.

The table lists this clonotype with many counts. This CDR3 is CASSNWGRRRSSGANVLTF. For the CDR3, the DNA is TGTGCCAGTAGCAATTGGGGACGCAGGCGTAGCTCTGGGGCCAACGTCCTGACTTTC. This chain links TRBV19 with TRBJ2-6; D could derive from TRBD1 or TRBD2 (5 bases each). Germline CDR1 is LNHDA and CDR2 is SQIVND (reference sequence). The CDR3 length is 19 residues. The V gene lost 6 bases and the J gene lost 0 bases, with 21 bases spanning the gap.

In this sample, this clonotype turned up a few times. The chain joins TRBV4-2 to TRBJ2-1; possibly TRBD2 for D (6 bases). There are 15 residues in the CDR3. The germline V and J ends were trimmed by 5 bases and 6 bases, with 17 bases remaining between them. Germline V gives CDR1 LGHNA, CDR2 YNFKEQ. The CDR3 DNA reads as TGTGCCAGCAGCGATACGGGAGCCGTGGGCAATGAGCAGTTCTTC. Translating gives CASSDTGAVGNEQFF.

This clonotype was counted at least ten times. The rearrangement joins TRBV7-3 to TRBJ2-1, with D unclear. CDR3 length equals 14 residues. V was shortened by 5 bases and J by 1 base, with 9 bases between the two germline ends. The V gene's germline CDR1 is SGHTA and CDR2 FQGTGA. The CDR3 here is CASSLLDSYNEQFF. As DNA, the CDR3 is TGTGCCAGCAGCCTCCTTGATTCCTACAATGAGCAGTTCTTC.

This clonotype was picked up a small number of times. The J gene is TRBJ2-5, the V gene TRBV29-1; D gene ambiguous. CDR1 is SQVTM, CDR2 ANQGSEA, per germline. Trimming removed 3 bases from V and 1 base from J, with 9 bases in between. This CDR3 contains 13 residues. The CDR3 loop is CSVEVQFQETQYF. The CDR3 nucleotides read TGCAGCGTTGAGGTGCAGTTCCAAGAGACCCAGTACTTC.

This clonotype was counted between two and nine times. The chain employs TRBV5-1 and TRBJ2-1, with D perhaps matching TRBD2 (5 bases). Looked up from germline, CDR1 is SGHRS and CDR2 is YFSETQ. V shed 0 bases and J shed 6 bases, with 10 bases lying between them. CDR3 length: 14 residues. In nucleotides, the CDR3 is TGCGCCAGCAGCTTGGCCACTAGTAGCAATGAGCAGTTCTTC. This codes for CASSLATSSNEQFF. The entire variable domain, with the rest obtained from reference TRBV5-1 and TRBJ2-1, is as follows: KAGVTQTPRYLIKTRGQQVTLSCSPISGHRSVSWYQQTPGQGLQFLFEYFSETQRNKGNFPGRFSGRQFSNSRSEMNVSTLELGDSALYLCASSLATSSNEQFFGPGTRLTVL.

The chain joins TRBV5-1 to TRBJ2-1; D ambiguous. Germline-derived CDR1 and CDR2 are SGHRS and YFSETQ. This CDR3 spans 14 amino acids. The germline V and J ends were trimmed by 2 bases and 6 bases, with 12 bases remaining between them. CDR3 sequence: CASSFQTDSNEQFF. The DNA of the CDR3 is TGCGCCAGCAGCTTCCAAACAGACTCCAATGAGCAGTTCTTC.

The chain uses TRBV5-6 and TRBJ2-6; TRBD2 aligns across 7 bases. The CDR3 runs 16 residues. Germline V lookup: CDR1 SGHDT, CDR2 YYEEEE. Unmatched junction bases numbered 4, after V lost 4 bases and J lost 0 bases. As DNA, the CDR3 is TGTGCCAGCAGCGTGGGGGGGTACTCTGGGGCCAACGTCCTGACTTTC. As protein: CASSVGGYSGANVLTF.

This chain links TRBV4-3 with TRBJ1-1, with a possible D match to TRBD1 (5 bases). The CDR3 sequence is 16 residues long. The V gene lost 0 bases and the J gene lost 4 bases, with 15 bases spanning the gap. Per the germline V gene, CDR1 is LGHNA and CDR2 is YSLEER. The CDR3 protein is CASSQDKVRDGTEAFF. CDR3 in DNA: TGCGCCAGCAGCCAAGATAAGGTTCGGGACGGCACTGAAGCTTTCTTT.

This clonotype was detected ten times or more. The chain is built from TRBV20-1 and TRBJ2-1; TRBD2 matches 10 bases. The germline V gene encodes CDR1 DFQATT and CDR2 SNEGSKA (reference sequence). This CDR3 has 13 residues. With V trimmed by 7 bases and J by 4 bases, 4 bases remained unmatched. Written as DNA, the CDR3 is TGCAGTGAAGCGGGAGGGCCGTACAATGAGCAGTTCTTC. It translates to CSEAGGPYNEQFF.

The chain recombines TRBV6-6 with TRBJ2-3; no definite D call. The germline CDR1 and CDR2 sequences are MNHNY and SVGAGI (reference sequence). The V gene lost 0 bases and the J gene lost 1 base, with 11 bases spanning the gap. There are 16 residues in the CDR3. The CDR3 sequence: CASSYSVFVGTDTQYF. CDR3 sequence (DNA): TGTGCCAGCAGTTACTCAGTATTCGTCGGCACAGATACGCAGTATTTT.

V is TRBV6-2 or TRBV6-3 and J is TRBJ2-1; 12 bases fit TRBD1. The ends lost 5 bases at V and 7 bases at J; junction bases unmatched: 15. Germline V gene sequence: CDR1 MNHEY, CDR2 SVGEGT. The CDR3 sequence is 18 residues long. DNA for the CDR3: TGTGCCAGCAGTCCCGACTTACACCCGGGACAGGGGGCAAATGAGCAGTTCTTC. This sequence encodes CASSPDLHPGQGANEQFF.

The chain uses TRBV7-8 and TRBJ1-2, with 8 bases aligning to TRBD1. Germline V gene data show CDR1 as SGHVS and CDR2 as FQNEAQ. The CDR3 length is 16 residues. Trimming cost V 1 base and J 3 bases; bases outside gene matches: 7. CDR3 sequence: CASSLDGTGGDYGYTF. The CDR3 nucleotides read TGTGCCAGCAGCTTAGATGGGACAGGCGGGGACTATGGCTACACCTTC.

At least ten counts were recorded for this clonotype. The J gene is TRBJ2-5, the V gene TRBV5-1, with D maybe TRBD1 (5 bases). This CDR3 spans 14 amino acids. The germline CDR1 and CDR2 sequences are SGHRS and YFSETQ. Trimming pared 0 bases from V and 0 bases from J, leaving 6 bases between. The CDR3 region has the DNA TGCGCCAGCAGCTTGGAGGGGTACCAAGAGACCCAGTACTTC. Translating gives CASSLEGYQETQYF.

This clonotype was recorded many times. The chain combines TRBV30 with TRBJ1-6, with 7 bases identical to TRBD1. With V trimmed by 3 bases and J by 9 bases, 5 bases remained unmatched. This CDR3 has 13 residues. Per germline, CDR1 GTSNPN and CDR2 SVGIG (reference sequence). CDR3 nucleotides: TGTGCCTGGAGCTCGACAGGGACTTCACCCCTCCACTTT. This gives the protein CAWSSTGTSPLHF.

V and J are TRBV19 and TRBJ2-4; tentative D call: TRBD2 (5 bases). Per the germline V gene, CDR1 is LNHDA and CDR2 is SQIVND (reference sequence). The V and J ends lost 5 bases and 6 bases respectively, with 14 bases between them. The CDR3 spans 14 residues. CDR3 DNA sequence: TGTGCCAGTAGTGCAGACGGACGGGGAAACATTCAGTACTTC. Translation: CASSADGRGNIQYF.

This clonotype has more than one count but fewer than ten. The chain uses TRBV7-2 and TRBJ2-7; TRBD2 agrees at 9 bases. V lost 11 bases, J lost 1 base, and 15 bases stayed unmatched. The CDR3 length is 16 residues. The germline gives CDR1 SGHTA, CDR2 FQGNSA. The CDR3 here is CAVDEAGLAGSYEQYF. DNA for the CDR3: TGTGCCGTCGACGAGGCAGGGCTAGCGGGGTCCTACGAGCAGTACTTC.

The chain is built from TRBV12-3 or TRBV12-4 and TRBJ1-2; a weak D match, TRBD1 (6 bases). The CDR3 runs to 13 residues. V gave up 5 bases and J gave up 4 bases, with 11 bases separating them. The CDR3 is CASSPSGVYGYTF. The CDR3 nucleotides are TGTGCCAGCAGTCCCTCAGGGGTCTATGGCTACACCTTC.

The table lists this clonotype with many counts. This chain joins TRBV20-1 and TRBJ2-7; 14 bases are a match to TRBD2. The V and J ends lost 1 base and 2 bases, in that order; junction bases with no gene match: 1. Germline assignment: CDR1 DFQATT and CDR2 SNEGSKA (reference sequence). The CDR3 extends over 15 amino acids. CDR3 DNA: TGCAGTGCTAGAGTGGGACTAGCGGGGGCCTACGAGCAGTACTTC. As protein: CSARVGLAGAYEQYF.

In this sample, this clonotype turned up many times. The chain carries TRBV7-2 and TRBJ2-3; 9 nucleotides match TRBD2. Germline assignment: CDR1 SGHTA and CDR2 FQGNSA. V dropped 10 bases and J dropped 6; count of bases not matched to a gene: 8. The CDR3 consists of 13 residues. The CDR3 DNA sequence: TGTGCCACCAAACTAGCGGGCCGGGATACGCAGTATTTT. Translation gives CATKLAGRDTQYF.